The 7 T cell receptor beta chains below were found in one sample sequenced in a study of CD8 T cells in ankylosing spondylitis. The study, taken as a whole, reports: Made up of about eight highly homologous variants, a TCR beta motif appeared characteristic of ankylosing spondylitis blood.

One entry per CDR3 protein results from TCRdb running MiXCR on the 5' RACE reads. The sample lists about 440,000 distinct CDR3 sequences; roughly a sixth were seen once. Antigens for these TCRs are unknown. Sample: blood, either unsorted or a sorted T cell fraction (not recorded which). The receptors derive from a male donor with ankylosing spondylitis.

The CDR3 spells CASSFVGAQETQYF. The DNA for the CDR3 is TGTGCCAGCAGCTTTGTCGGGGCCCAAGAGACCCAGTACTTC. This chain uses TRBV7-2 with TRBJ2-5; either TRBD1 or TRBD2 may fit D (5 bases each). Germline V gene lookup returns CDR1 SGHTA and CDR2 FQGNSA. V was shortened by 3 bases and J by 1 base, with 9 bases between the two germline ends. CDR3 length equals 14 residues. Together with reference TRBV7-2 and TRBJ2-5, the CDR3 gives the full variable domain: GAGVSQSPSNKVTEKGKDVELRCDPISGHTALYWYRQSLGQGLEFLIYFQGNSAPDKSGLPSDRFSAERTGGSVSTLTIQRTQQEDSAVYLCASSFVGAQETQYFGPGTRLLVL.

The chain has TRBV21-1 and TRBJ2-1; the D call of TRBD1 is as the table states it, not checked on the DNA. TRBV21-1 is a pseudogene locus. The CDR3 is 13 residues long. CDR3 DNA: TGTGCCTCCCGGGACGGACAAGTCGATGAGCAGTTCTTC. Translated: CASRDGQVDEQFF.

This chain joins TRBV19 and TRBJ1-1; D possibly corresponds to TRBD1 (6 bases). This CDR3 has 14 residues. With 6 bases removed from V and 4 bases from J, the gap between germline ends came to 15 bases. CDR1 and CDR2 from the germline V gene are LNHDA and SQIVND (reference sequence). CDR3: CASSTGILATEAFF. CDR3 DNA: TGTGCCAGTAGCACAGGGATTCTGGCCACTGAAGCTTTCTTT.

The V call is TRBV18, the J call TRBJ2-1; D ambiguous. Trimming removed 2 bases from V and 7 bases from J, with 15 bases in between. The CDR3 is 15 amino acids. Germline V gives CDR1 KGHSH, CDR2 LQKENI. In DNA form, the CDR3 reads TGTGCCAGCTCACCAGTTAGCAGTGTGGGGAATGAGCAGTTCTTC. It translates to CASSPVSSVGNEQFF.

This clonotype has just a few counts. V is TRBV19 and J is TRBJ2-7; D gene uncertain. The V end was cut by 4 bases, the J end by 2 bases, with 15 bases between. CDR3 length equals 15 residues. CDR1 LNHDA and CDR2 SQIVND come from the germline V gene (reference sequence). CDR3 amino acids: CASSTIVGPPYEQYF. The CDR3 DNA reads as TGTGCCAGTAGTACCATCGTGGGCCCCCCCTACGAGCAGTACTTC.

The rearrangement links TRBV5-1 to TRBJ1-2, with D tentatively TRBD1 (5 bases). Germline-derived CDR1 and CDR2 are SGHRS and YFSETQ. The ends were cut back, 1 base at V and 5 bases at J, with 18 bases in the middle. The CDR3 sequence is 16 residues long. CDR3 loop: CASSLKFVEGAYGYTF. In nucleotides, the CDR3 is TGCGCCAGCAGCTTGAAATTTGTGGAAGGGGCTTATGGCTACACCTTC.

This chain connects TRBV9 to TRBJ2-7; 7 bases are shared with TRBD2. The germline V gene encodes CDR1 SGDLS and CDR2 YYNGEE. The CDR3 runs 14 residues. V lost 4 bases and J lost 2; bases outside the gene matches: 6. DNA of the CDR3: TGTGCCAGCAGCCGCCGGGACTACCCCTACGAGCAGTACTTC. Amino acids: CASSRRDYPYEQYF. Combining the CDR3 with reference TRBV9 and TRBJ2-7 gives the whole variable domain DSGVTQTPKHLITATGQRVTLRCSPRSGDLSVYWYQQSLDQGLQFLIQYYNGEERAKGNILERFSAQQFPDLHSELNLSSLELGDSALYFCASSRRDYPYEQYFGPGTRLTVT.